A selection of T cell receptor beta chains follows, all from one sample in a study of blood T cells in healthy people across ages. TCRdb passed the 5' RACE reads through MiXCR, listing each CDR3 protein once. The sample records about 760,000 distinct CDR3 sequences, just over 55% being singletons. Sequencing was done on a sample of blood. These receptors were collected from a middle-aged man in good health. Each CDR3 is given with its conserved first and last residue. D genes are given only for firm matches. Size values are once, few and many counts, or a class for expanded clones, and some rows have none.

size	length	V	J	D	CDR3	DNA
few	11	TRBV20-1	TRBJ2-5	-	CSANARETQYF	TGCAGTGCAAATGCGCGGGAGACCCAGTACTTC
few	14	TRBV7-9	TRBJ1-1	TRBD1	CASRAGTGDTEAFF	TGTGCCAGCAGGGCCGGGACAGGCGACACTGAAGCTTTCTTT
-	13	TRBV15	TRBJ2-5	TRBD2	CATGPSGGETQYF	TGTGCCACCGGGCCGTCCGGGGGGGAGACCCAGTACTTC
-	17	TRBV29-1	TRBJ2-3	-	CSVEGPEGKGRTDTLYF	TGCAGCGTCGAAGGACCCGAAGGGAAGGGGCGCACAGATACGCTGTATTTT
-	17	TRBV6-5	TRBJ2-1	-	CAGSYSLRRSSYNEQFF	TGTGCCGGCAGCTACTCACTCCGACGGAGCTCCTACAATGAGCAGTTCTTC
-	13	TRBV7-8	TRBJ2-1	-	CASTLAPGNEQFF	TGTGCCAGCACCCTGGCCCCTGGAAATGAGCAGTTCTTC
once	15	TRBV5-5	TRBJ2-5	-	CASSFGRLPQETQYF	TGTGCCAGCAGCTTTGGCCGATTGCCCCAAGAGACCCAGTACTTC
-	14	TRBV14	TRBJ2-5	-	CASSRGGHEETQYF	TGTGCCAGCAGTCGCGGGGGACATGAAGAGACCCAGTACTTC
-	13	TRBV20-1	TRBJ2-1	-	CSAKPGLYNEQFF	TGCAGTGCTAAACCAGGGTTGTACAATGAGCAGTTCTTC
-	14	TRBV7-2	TRBJ2-2	-	CASSLGEMSGELFF	TGTGCCAGCAGCTTAGGGGAGATGTCCGGGGAGCTGTTTTTT
-	14	TRBV28	TRBJ1-5	TRBD1	CASSLDRLNQPQHF	TGTGCCAGCAGTTTGGACAGGCTGAATCAGCCCCAGCATTTT
-	14	TRBV28	TRBJ2-7	-	CASSFPGMGYEQYF	TGTGCCAGCAGTTTTCCAGGAATGGGCTACGAGCAGTACTTC
-	15	TRBV12-3/TRBV12-4	TRBJ1-6	-	CASSFPGRGGSPLHF	TGTGCCAGCAGTTTCCCGGGGCGGGGGGGATCACCCCTCCACTTT
-	13	TRBV12-3/TRBV12-4	TRBJ2-7	-	CASSLERGGRQYF	TGTGCCAGCAGTTTAGAGAGAGGGGGGAGGCAGTACTTC
few	13	TRBV18	TRBJ1-4	-	CASSPQVNEKLFF	TGTGCCAGCTCACCACAGGTTAATGAAAAACTGTTTTTT
-	17	TRBV4-2	TRBJ2-7	-	CASSQVRREGDSYEQYF	TGTGCCAGCAGCCAAGTGAGGCGGGAAGGGGACAGCTACGAGCAGTACTTC
few	18	TRBV4-2	TRBJ2-3	TRBD2	CASSQEERSGRATDTQYF	TGTGCCAGCAGCCAAGAAGAACGGAGCGGGAGGGCCACAGATACGCAGTATTTT
-	14	TRBV20-1	TRBJ1-2	-	CSAQGGRTNYGYTF	TGCAGTGCCCAAGGGGGGCGAACTAACTATGGCTACACCTTC
many	17	TRBV12-3/TRBV12-4	TRBJ2-3	TRBD2	CASRTTGGLVGTDTQYF	TGTGCCAGCAGAACCACGGGGGGACTCGTTGGCACAGATACGCAGTATTTT
-	15	TRBV5-1	TRBJ1-6	TRBD1	CASSRTGQGRSPLHF	TGCGCCAGCAGCCGAACGGGACAGGGGAGGTCACCCCTCCACTTT
once	13	TRBV7-9	TRBJ1-6	TRBD1	CASSQDRVSPLHF	TGTGCCAGCAGCCAGGACAGGGTTTCACCCCTCCACTTT
-	13	TRBV5-1	TRBJ1-5	-	CASSFLVDEPQHF	TGCGCCAGCAGCTTTTTGGTCGATGAGCCCCAGCATTTT
-	11	TRBV9	TRBJ2-7	-	CASGQHYEQYF	TGTGCCAGCGGACAGCACTACGAGCAGTACTTC
few	16	TRBV24-1	TRBJ2-1	TRBD1	CATSDLTGGAFNEQFF	TGTGCCACCAGTGACCTGACAGGGGGCGCGTTCAATGAGCAGTTCTTC
-	16	TRBV14	TRBJ2-1	-	CASSQREWISYNEQFF	TGTGCCAGCAGCCAAAGGGAGTGGATCTCCTACAATGAGCAGTTCTTC
-	12	TRBV6-2/TRBV6-3	TRBJ2-1	-	CASRGGAREQFF	TGTGCCAGCAGGGGCGGGGCACGCGAGCAGTTCTTC
-	18	TRBV4-1	TRBJ2-7	TRBD2	CASSLSGTSGRIAYEQYF	TGCGCCAGCAGCCTTTCCGGGACTAGCGGGAGGATAGCCTACGAGCAGTACTTC
-	13	TRBV29-1	TRBJ2-2	-	CSVGSSNTGELFF	TGCAGCGTTGGCAGCTCGAACACCGGGGAGCTGTTTTTT
-	16	TRBV3-1	TRBJ2-3	TRBD2	CASSSAGSGERDTQYF	TGTGCCAGCAGCTCCGCCGGTAGCGGGGAGAGAGATACGCAGTATTTT
-	17	TRBV7-2	TRBJ2-7	TRBD2	CASSLGQGLAGSYEQYF	TGTGCCAGCAGCTTAGGCCAGGGACTAGCGGGGTCCTACGAGCAGTACTTC
-	15	TRBV6-5	TRBJ2-7	-	CANSTLLTESYEQYF	TGTGCCAACAGTACCCTCTTAACAGAGTCCTACGAGCAGTACTTC
few	13	TRBV10-3	TRBJ1-5	-	CAISVEREQPQHF	TGTGCCATCAGTGTAGAGCGAGAACAGCCCCAGCATTTT
-	17	TRBV7-2	TRBJ2-3	TRBD2	CASSYERTSLFTDTQYF	TGTGCCAGCAGCTATGAACGGACTAGCCTGTTCACAGATACGCAGTATTTT
once	14	TRBV20-1	TRBJ1-2	TRBD1	CSARARTGIGGYTF	TGCAGTGCAAGAGCGAGGACAGGGATCGGGGGCTACACCTTC
-	14	TRBV5-1	TRBJ1-1	-	CASSLRSMNTEAFF	TGCGCCAGCAGCTTAAGGAGTATGAACACTGAAGCTTTCTTT
-	19	TRBV7-2	TRBJ2-3	-	CASSLALPSFGLSTDTQYF	TGTGCCAGCAGCTTAGCGTTGCCTAGCTTTGGGTTAAGCACAGATACGCAGTATTTT
-	14	TRBV20-1	TRBJ2-5	-	CSAGILVAQETQYF	TGCAGTGCTGGGATACTAGTGGCTCAAGAGACCCAGTACTTC
few	15	TRBV28	TRBJ2-7	TRBD2	CASSVNGRSSYEQYF	TGTGCCAGCAGTGTGAACGGGAGGTCGTCCTACGAGCAGTACTTC
few	17	TRBV28	TRBJ2-7	-	CASSVPSPGKESYEQYF	TGTGCCAGCAGTGTTCCCTCTCCGGGTAAGGAAAGCTACGAGCAGTACTTC
-	14	TRBV24-1	TRBJ2-7	-	CATSDPVLGAEQYF	TGTGCCACCAGTGATCCCGTCTTAGGGGCCGAGCAGTACTTC
few	13	TRBV7-2	TRBJ2-3	-	CASSLDGTDTQYF	TGTGCCAGCAGCCTAGACGGCACAGATACGCAGTATTTT
few	15	TRBV7-3	TRBJ2-1	TRBD2	CASSPSGGALDEQFF	TGTGCCAGCAGCCCTAGCGGGGGGGCCTTGGATGAGCAGTTCTTC
-	17	TRBV28	TRBJ2-7	-	CASNFGTRGGSYNEQYF	TGTGCCAGCAACTTTGGGACGAGGGGGGGCTCCTACAATGAGCAGTACTTC
-	15	TRBV7-9	TRBJ1-2	-	CASSPEGGQNYGYTF	TGTGCCAGCAGCCCGGAGGGGGGGCAGAACTATGGCTACACCTTC
many	12	TRBV11-3	TRBJ1-2	-	CASSLRSYGYTF	TGTGCCAGCAGCCTTCGTAGTTATGGCTACACCTTC
few	16	TRBV7-7	TRBJ2-5	TRBD1	CASSPERTGWGETQYF	TGTGCTAGCAGCCCAGAGAGGACAGGGTGGGGAGAGACCCAGTACTTC
-	15	TRBV28	TRBJ2-5	-	CASSQPSARKETQYF	TGTGCCAGCAGTCAACCTTCAGCACGAAAAGAGACCCAGTACTTC
few	16	TRBV5-5	TRBJ1-5	-	CASSLSAGYSNQPQHF	TGTGCCAGCAGCTTGTCGGCAGGATATAGCAATCAGCCCCAGCATTTT
few	15	TRBV7-6	TRBJ1-4	TRBD1	CASGRDRGTNEKLFF	TGTGCCAGCGGCCGGGACAGGGGAACTAATGAAAAACTGTTTTTT
-	17	TRBV5-1	TRBJ2-1	TRBD2	CASSLGLAGGIARVQFF	TGCGCCAGCAGCTTGGGTCTAGCGGGAGGCATAGCTAGGGTGCAGTTCTTC
-	15	TRBV2	TRBJ2-5	TRBD2	CASSERSLAGGEQYF	TGTGCCAGCAGTGAAAGGTCACTAGCGGGAGGGGAGCAGTACTTC
-	15	TRBV19	TRBJ2-7	TRBD2	CASSIGTSGSHEQYF	TGTGCCAGTAGCATCGGGACTAGCGGTTCCCACGAGCAGTACTTC
-	18	TRBV2	TRBJ2-3	TRBD2	CASSVPGLAESPTDTQYF	TGTGCCAGCAGTGTCCCGGGACTAGCAGAATCCCCCACAGATACGCAGTATTTT
-	14	TRBV9	TRBJ1-2	-	CASSVGGDNYGYTF	TGTGCCAGCAGCGTAGGGGGAGATAACTATGGCTACACCTTC
-	15	TRBV9	TRBJ2-3	-	CASSGSGSTTDTQYF	TGTGCCAGCAGCGGATCGGGGTCGACGACAGATACGCAGTATTTT